A selection of T cell receptor beta chains follows, all from one sample in a study of response to subunit inactivated influenza vaccine. TCRdb called the RT-PCR reads again in MiXCR, with one record for every CDR3 protein. The data contain roughly 700,000 distinct CDR3 sequences, about 15% of them seen just once; the ten biggest clones take up about 9.9%. The material was PBMCs from blood, obtained 11 to 12 days after vaccination. The receptors were sampled from a man in his fifties who received an inactivated influenza vaccine. CDR3s include the opening cysteine and the closing phenylalanine or tryptophan. The D gene is left open where the match is weak. The size entry is marked missing in some rows and otherwise reads once, few, many or a size class.

size: few; V: TRBV28; D: NA; J: TRBJ2-3; CDR3: CASSFPGPMQDTQYF; DNA: TGTGCCAGCAGTTTTCCGGGACCTATGCAGGATACGCAGTATTTT
size: few; V: TRBV11-2; D: NA; J: TRBJ2-5; CDR3: CASSLTRIWEQETQYF; DNA: TGTGCCAGCAGCTTAACCCGGATCTGGGAGCAAGAGACCCAGTACTTC
size: NA; V: TRBV7-9; D: TRBD1; J: TRBJ2-5; CDR3: CASSQGTDWETQYF; DNA: TGTGCCAGCAGCCAAGGGACAGACTGGGAGACCCAGTACTTC
size: NA; V: TRBV4-1; D: TRBD1; J: TRBJ2-7; CDR3: CASSQVVRDRTYEQYF; DNA: TGCGCCAGCAGCCAAGTCGTGAGGGACAGGACCTACGAGCAGTACTTC
size: few; V: TRBV21-1; D: NA; J: TRBJ2-5; CDR3: CASSTTCSQETQYF; DNA: TGTGCCAGCAGCACGACATGTTCCCAAGAGACCCAGTACTTC
size: NA; V: TRBV7-6; D: NA; J: TRBJ2-2; CDR3: CASSLEDSTGELFF; DNA: TGTGCCAGCAGCTTAGAGGACAGCACCGGGGAGCTGTTTTTT
size: few; V: TRBV5-4; D: NA; J: TRBJ2-4; CDR3: CASSGRGTKNIQYF; DNA: TGTGCCAGCAGCGGAAGGGGAACCAAAAACATTCAGTACTTC
size: NA; V: TRBV12-3/TRBV12-4; D: NA; J: TRBJ2-1; CDR3: CASSLARVEQFF; DNA: TGTGCCAGCAGTTTAGCGCGGGTTGAGCAGTTCTTC
size: NA; V: TRBV5-1; D: NA; J: TRBJ2-4; CDR3: CASSFGDVLIAKNIQYF; DNA: TGCGCCAGCAGCTTTGGGGATGTACTAATAGCCAAAAACATTCAGTACTTC
size: few; V: TRBV5-1; D: NA; J: TRBJ2-7; CDR3: CASSFWDTTYEQYF; DNA: TGCGCCAGCAGCTTTTGGGACACTACCTACGAGCAGTACTTC
size: NA; V: TRBV11-2; D: TRBD1; J: TRBJ1-1; CDR3: CASSSEPGTGTEAFF; DNA: TGTGCCAGCAGCTCCGAACCCGGGACAGGCACTGAAGCTTTCTTT
size: few; V: TRBV4-2; D: TRBD2; J: TRBJ2-1; CDR3: CASSRGGLAGGWAGDEQFF; DNA: TGTGCCAGCAGCCGTGGGGGACTAGCGGGAGGTTGGGCAGGGGATGAGCAGTTCTTC
size: NA; V: TRBV6-2/TRBV6-3; D: NA; J: TRBJ1-1; CDR3: CASFAGLNTEAFF; DNA: TGTGCCAGCTTCGCGGGGCTGAACACTGAAGCTTTCTTT
size: many; V: TRBV7-9; D: NA; J: TRBJ2-3; CDR3: CASSAGGTFLDTQYF; DNA: TGTGCCAGCAGCGCCGGCGGGACATTCTTAGATACGCAGTATTTT
size: NA; V: TRBV20-1; D: NA; J: TRBJ2-4; CDR3: CSARETPLAKNIQYF; DNA: TGCAGTGCTAGAGAAACTCCACTAGCCAAAAACATTCAGTACTTC
size: few; V: TRBV28; D: NA; J: TRBJ2-1; CDR3: CASSSQVRGEQFF; DNA: TGTGCCAGCTCCTCGCAAGTCCGCGGTGAGCAGTTCTTC
size: NA; V: TRBV7-9; D: NA; J: TRBJ2-2; CDR3: CASSLVPQVNTGELFF; DNA: TGTGCCAGCAGCTTAGTACCACAAGTGAACACCGGGGAGCTGTTTTTT
size: NA; V: TRBV29-1; D: TRBD1; J: TRBJ2-3; CDR3: CSVTGTGSVDTQYF; DNA: TGCAGCGTTACCGGGACAGGGTCGGTAGATACGCAGTATTTT